These 8 T cell receptor beta chains share one sample of origin, sequenced in a study of T cells after yellow fever vaccination. TCRdb analysed the 5' RACE reads with MiXCR anew, one entry per CDR3 protein. The data contain approximately 240,000 distinct CDR3 sequences, roughly 3.5% of them seen just once; the ten biggest clones take up roughly a fifth. Material: PBMCs, obtained 15 days after the yellow fever booster vaccination. Receptors originate from a man aged 18 to 35 who received the YFV17D yellow fever vaccine.

This clonotype has at least ten counts. The rearrangement joins TRBV5-6 to TRBJ2-7; D is perhaps TRBD1 (6 bases). Deletions cut 3 bases from V and 3 bases from J, with 13 bases between. The CDR3 extends over 14 amino acids. In germline, CDR1 is SGHDT, CDR2 YYEEEE. The CDR3 DNA is TGTGCCAGCAGCTCGACCGGGACATTCTACGAGCAGTACTTC. This translates into CASSSTGTFYEQYF. The variable domain in full, with the rest retrieved from reference TRBV5-6 and TRBJ2-7, is DAGVTQSPTHLIKTRGQQVTLRCSPKSGHDTVSWYQQALGQGPQFIFQYYEEEERQRGNFPDRFSGHQFPNYSSELNVNALLLGDSALYLCASSSTGTFYEQYFGPGTRLTVT.

This clonotype was detected many times. The chain joins TRBV7-8 to TRBJ1-3; 7 bases agree with TRBD1. After removal of 2 bases from V and 1 base from J, the junction contained 5 bases not matched to a gene. Germline CDR1 reads SGHVS; CDR2 reads FQNEAQ. The CDR3 extends over 16 amino acids. CDR3 sequence reads: CASSLSGRGSGNTIYF. CDR3 nucleotides: TGTGCCAGCAGCTTAAGTGGCAGGGGGTCTGGAAACACCATATATTTT.

This clonotype has ten or more counts. The CDR3, as DNA: TGTGCCAGCAGCCCCACTTGGGACTCCTACAATGAGCAGTTCTTC. It is translated as CASSPTWDSYNEQFF. This chain links TRBV5-6 with TRBJ2-1; D is unresolved. This CDR3 has 15 amino acids. CDR1 is SGHDT and CDR2 is YYEEEE in the germline V gene. The V end lost 4 bases, the J end lost 0 bases, and 11 bases lay between the germline ends.

This clonotype was counted between two and nine times. This chain joins TRBV6-1 and TRBJ2-5, with D possibly TRBD1 on 5 matching bases. The CDR3 runs to 13 residues. V lost 7 bases and J 0 bases, leaving 9 bases between the germline ends. Germline V gives CDR1 MNHNS, CDR2 SASEGT. CDR3 sequence (DNA): TGTGCCAGCATTAGGGGATACCAAGAGACCCAGTACTTC. Encoded protein: CASIRGYQETQYF.

At least ten counts were recorded for this clonotype. V is TRBV12-3 or TRBV12-4 and J is TRBJ1-2; D gene unclear. Trimming pared 4 bases from V and 4 bases from J, leaving 10 bases between. The CDR3 contains 13 residues. Here the CDR3 DNA reads TGTGCCAGCAGTTACGGGGAGGCCTATGGCTACACCTTC. It is translated as CASSYGEAYGYTF.

This clonotype was seen at least ten times. J is TRBJ1-3 and V is TRBV7-2; 7 bases are shared with TRBD1. With 10 bases clipped from V and 0 bases from J, the junction kept 12 bases outside the gene matches. The CDR3 runs to 16 residues. Looked up from germline, CDR1 is SGHTA and CDR2 is FQGNSA. The chain's CDR3 is CATAGRGPYSGNTIYF. CDR3 DNA sequence: TGTGCCACCGCGGGGAGGGGGCCCTACTCTGGAAACACCATATATTTT.

This clonotype was counted many times. V usage is TRBV4-1 and J usage is TRBJ2-1; D is possibly TRBD1 (7 bases). In germline, CDR1 is MGHRA, CDR2 YSYEKL. The V end lost 5 bases, the J end lost 9 bases, and 17 bases lay between the germline ends. CDR3 length equals 14 residues. CDR3 DNA sequence: TGCGCCAGCAGCAACCCAGGGGGGCGGAGTGAGCAGTTCTTC. Translation: CASSNPGGRSEQFF.

At least ten counts were recorded for this clonotype. V gene TRBV5-1 combines with J gene TRBJ2-5; D tentatively reads TRBD1 or TRBD2 (5 bases each). Trimming left V 5 bases short and J 5 bases short, with 25 bases between. This CDR3 is built from 17 residues. CDR1 and CDR2 from the germline V gene are SGHRS and YFSETQ. CDR3 residues: CASSVPRGPLGGETQYF. In DNA form, the CDR3 reads TGCGCCAGCAGTGTACCAAGGGGACCACTCGGTGGGGAGACCCAGTACTTC.